This TCR beta chain originates from a study of human T cells and chemical hapten exposure. TCRdb redid the calling of the RACE reads with MiXCR, one entry per CDR3 protein. The sample holds about 82,000 distinct CDR3 sequences, 6% to 8.5% seen once. This clonotype was detected many times. Time point reported: patch test 2, 6 weeks after DPC sensitization. Stated treatment: therapeutic diphenylcyclopropenone sensitization with weekly scalp DPC. The CDR3 runs to 15 residues. Germline CDR1 reads MDHEN; CDR2 reads SYDVKM. Trimming left V 6 bases short and J 6 bases short, with 18 bases between. The sample consisted of whole blood, taken in connection with sensitization to the hapten diphenylcyclopropenone (DPC). The chain has TRBV28 and TRBJ2-1; D might be TRBD1 or TRBD2, each matching 5 bases. The sequence derives from a woman aged 25 to 39 with alopecia areata. Some clones in this sample may be carry-over from other donors' samples. The CDR3 coding sequence is TGTGCCAGCAGCCAATCAGGGTATGGGGGCAATGAGCAGTTCTTC. This codes for CASSQSGYGGNEQFF.